This section outlines one T cell receptor (beta chain) sequence together with its context. Its antigen is currently unknown. V was pared by 4 bases and J by 7 bases, with 12 bases of the junction left unmatched. CDR1 LNHDA and CDR2 SQIVND come from the germline V gene (reference sequence). CDR3 length: 15 amino acids. This sample was included in a study of graft-versus-host responses after intestinal transplantation. About the study: All of the recipients had induction that used anti-thymocyte globulin, then tacrolimus and steroids for two to three years. Broader study findings: Recipient marrow harbored GvH clones, some of which surfaced first in ileum or blood.

Using immunoSEQ multiplex PCR, the repertoire was profiled, and TCRdb retains in-frame clones only, with some absent. The table includes 100,000 or so clones, more than 85% detected once. This TCR was recovered from a human donor who received an intestinal transplant. This chain links TRBV19 with TRBJ1-2; 7 positions match TRBD1. Sequenced here: unstimulated CD4+ T cells sorted from spleen or lymph node cells, sampled before intestinal transplant. CDR3 sequence (DNA): TGTGCCAGTAGTACGGACAGGACCAAACCTAGTGGCTACACCTTC. Translated: CASSTDRTKPSGYTF.